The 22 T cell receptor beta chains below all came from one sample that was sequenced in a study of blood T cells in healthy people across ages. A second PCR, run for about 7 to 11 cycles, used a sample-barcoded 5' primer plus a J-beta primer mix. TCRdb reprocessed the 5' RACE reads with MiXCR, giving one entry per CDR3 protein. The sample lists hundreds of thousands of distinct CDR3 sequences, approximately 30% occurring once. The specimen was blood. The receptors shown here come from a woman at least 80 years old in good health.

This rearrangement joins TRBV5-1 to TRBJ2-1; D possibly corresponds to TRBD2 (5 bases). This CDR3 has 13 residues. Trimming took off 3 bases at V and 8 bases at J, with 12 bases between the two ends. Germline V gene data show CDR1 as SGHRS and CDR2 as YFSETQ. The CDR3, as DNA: TGCGCCAGCAGCTCTTTTCCCGGGGATGAGCAGTTCTTC. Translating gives CASSSFPGDEQFF.

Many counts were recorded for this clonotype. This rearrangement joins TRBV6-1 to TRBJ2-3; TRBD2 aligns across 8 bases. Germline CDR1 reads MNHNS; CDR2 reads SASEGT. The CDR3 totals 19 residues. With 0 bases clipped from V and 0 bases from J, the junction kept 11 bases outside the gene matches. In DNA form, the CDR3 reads TGTGCCAGCAGTGAAGCGGGAGGTGGACGGGGGGGTAGCACAGATACGCAGTATTTT. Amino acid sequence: CASSEAGGGRGGSTDTQYF.

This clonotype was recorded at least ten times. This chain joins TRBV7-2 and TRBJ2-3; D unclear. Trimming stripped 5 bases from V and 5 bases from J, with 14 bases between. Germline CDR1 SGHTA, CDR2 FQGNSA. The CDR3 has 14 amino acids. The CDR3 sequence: CASSRQSRRDTQYF. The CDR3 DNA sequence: TGTGCCAGCAGCCGCCAGTCTCGTAGAGATACGCAGTATTTT. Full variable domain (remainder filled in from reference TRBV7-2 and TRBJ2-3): GAGVSQSPSNKVTEKGKDVELRCDPISGHTALYWYRQSLGQGLEFLIYFQGNSAPDKSGLPSDRFSAERTGGSVSTLTIQRTQQEDSAVYLCASSRQSRRDTQYFGPGTRLTVL.

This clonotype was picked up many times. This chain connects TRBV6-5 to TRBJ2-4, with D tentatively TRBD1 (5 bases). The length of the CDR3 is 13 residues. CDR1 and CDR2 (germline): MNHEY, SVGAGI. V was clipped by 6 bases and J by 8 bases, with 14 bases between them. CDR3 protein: CASRTAGMDIQYF. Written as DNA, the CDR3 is TGTGCCAGCAGGACGGCAGGGATGGACATTCAGTACTTC.

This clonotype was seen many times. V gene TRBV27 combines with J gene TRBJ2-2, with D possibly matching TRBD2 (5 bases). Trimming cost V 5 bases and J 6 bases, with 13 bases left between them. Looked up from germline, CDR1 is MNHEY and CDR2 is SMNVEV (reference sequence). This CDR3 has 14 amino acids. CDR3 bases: TGTGCCAGCAGTAAAAGAGGGTTCGCCGGGGAGCTGTTTTTT. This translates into CASSKRGFAGELFF.

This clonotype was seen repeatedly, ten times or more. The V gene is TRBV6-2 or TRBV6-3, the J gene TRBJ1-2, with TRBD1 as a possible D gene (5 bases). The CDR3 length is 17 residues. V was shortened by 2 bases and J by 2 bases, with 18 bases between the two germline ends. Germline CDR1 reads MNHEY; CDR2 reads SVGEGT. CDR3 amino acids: CASSYPGHSRSNYGYTF. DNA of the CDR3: TGTGCCAGCAGTTACCCGGGGCACAGCCGCTCCAACTATGGCTACACCTTC.

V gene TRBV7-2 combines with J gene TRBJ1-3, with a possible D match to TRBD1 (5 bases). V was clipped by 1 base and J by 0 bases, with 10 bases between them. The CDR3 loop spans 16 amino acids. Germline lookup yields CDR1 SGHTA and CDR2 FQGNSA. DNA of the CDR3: TGTGCCAGCAGCTTAGACCCCGGGGGCTCTGGAAACACCATATATTTT. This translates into CASSLDPGGSGNTIYF.

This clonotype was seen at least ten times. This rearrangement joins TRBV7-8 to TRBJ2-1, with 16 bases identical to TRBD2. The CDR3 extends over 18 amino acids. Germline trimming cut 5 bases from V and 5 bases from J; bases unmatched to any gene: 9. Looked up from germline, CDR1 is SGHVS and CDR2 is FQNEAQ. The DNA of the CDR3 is TGTGCCAGCAGCCCCCGAGGGACTAGCGGGGGGGCTAACAATGAGCAGTTCTTC. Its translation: CASSPRGTSGGANNEQFF.

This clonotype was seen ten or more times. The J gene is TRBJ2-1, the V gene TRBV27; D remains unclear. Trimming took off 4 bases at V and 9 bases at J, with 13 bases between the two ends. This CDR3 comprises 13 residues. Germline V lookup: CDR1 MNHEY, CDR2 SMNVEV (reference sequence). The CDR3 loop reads CASSSVQWAEQFF. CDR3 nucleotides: TGTGCCAGCAGTTCGGTACAGTGGGCTGAGCAGTTCTTC.

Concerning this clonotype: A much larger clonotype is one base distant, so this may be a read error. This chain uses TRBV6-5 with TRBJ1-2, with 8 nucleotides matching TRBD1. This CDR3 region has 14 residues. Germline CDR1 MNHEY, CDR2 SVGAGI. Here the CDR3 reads CASSRQGYLHGHTF. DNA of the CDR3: TGTGCCAGCAGTCGACAGGGGTACCTCCATGGCCACACCTTC.

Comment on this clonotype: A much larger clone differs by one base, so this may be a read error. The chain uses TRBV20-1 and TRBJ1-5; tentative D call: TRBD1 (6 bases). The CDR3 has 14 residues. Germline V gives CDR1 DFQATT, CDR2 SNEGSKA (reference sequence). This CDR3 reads CSAGPGGINQTQHF. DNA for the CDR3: TGCAGTGCTGGCCCCGGGGGCATCAATCAGACCCAGCATTTT.

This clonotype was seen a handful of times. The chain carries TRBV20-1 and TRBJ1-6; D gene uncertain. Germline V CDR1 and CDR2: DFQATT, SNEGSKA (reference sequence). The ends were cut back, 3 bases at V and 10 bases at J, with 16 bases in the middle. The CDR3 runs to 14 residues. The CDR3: CSARGTALDSPLHF. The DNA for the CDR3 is TGCAGTGCTAGGGGCACGGCGTTAGACTCACCCCTCCACTTT.

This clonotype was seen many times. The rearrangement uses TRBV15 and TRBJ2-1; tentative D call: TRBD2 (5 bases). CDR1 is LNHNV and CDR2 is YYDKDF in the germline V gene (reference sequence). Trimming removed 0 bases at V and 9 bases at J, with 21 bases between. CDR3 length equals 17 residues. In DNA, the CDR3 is TGTGCCACCAGCAGAGATCCCTCCGAGGGAGCCTGGGGTGAGCAGTTCTTC. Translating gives CATSRDPSEGAWGEQFF. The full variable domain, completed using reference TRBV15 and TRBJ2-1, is DAMVIQNPRYQVTQFGKPVTLSCSQTLNHNVMYWYQQKSSQAPKLLFHYYDKDFNNEADTPDNFQSRRPNTSFCFLDIRSPGLGDTAMYLCATSRDPSEGAWGEQFFGPGTRLTVL.

Here the CDR3 reads CASHKGMTVGNTIYF. DNA for the CDR3: TGTGCCAGCCACAAGGGAATGACAGTAGGAAACACCATATATTTT. The rearrangement uses TRBV2 and TRBJ1-3; tentative D call: TRBD1 (5 bases). Germline CDR1 and CDR2: SNHLY and FYNNEI. The CDR3 has 15 residues. V shed 8 bases and J shed 4 bases, with 18 bases lying between them.

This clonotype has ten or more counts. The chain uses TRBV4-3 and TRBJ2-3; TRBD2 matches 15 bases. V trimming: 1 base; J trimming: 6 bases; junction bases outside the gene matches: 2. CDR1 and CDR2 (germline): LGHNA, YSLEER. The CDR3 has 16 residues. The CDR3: CASSQGTSGGGDTQYF. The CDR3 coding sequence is TGCGCCAGCAGCCAAGGGACTAGCGGGGGGGGCGATACGCAGTATTTT.

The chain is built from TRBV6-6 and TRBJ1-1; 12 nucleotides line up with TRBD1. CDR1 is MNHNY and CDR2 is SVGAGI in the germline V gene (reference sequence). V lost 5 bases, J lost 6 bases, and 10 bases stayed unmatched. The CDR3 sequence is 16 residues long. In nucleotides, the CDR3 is TGTGCCAGCAGTAATCCCGGGACAGGGGGCGGCTCTGAAGCTTTCTTT. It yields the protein CASSNPGTGGGSEAFF.

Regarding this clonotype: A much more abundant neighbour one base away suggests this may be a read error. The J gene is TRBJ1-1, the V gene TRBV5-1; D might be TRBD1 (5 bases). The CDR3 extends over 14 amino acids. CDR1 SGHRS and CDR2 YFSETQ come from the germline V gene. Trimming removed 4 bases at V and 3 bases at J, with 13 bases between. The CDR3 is CASSTGDSDTEAFF. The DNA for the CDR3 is TGCGCCAGCAGCACGGGGGATTCGGACACTGAAGCTTTCTTT.

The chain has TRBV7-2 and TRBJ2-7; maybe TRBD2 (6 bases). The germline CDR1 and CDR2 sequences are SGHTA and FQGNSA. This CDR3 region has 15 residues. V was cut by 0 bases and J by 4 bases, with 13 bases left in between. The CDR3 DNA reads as TGTGCCAGCAGCTTAGCGGGCGGGGCGCAATACGAGCAGTACTTC. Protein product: CASSLAGGAQYEQYF.

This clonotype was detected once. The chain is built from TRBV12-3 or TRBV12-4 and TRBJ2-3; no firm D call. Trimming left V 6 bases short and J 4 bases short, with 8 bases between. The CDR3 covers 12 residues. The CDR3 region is CASSQKADTQYF. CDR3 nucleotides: TGTGCCAGCAGCCAGAAAGCAGATACGCAGTATTTT.

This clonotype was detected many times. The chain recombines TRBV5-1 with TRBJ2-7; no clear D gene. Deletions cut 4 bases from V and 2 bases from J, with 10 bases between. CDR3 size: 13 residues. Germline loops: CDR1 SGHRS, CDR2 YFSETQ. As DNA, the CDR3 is TGCGCCAGCAGCCTAACCGAGACCTACGAGCAGTACTTC. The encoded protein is CASSLTETYEQYF. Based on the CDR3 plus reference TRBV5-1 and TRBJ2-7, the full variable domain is KAGVTQTPRYLIKTRGQQVTLSCSPISGHRSVSWYQQTPGQGLQFLFEYFSETQRNKGNFPGRFSGRQFSNSRSEMNVSTLELGDSALYLCASSLTETYEQYFGPGTRLTVT.

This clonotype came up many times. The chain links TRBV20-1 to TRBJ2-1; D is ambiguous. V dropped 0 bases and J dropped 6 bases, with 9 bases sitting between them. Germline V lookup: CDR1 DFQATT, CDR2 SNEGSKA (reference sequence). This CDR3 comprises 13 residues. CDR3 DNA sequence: TGCAGTGCTAGAGATAAGCCTCCCAATGAGCAGTTCTTC. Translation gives CSARDKPPNEQFF.

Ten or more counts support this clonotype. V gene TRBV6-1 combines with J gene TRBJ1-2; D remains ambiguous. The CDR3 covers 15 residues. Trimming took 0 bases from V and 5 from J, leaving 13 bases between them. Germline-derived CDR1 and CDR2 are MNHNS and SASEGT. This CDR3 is CASSEASGSGYGYTF. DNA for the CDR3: TGTGCCAGCAGTGAAGCCTCAGGATCAGGATATGGCTACACCTTC.